This TCR beta chain emerged from a study of blood T cell repertoires in COVID-19. In the study overall: Samples of COVID-19 (acute and convalescent) were obtained from the United States, Italy and Spain. T cells, B-cell-depleted T cells, or PBMCs provided the cDNA or gDNA that served as material.

As originally analysed: Amplification with reference gene primers provided the estimates of nucleated cell counts. Profiled with immunoSEQ multiplex PCR; TCRdb holds only in-frame clones, not every one. V and J calls and clone size are as listed in that table; D and trimming were resolved from the DNA. The sample carries some 350,000 clones, about 88% recorded once. The CDR3 is made up of 17 amino acids. J lost 0 bases, V lost 4 bases, and 6 bases had no gene match. Germline values: CDR1 LNHDA, CDR2 SQIVND (reference sequence). The material sequenced was peripheral blood. The TCR originated in a human donor in a cohort sampled during active COVID-19. The chain has TRBV19 and TRBJ2-6, with 7 bases aligning to TRBD1. DNA for the CDR3: TGTGCCAGTAGTAGAAGACAGGGCTTCTCTGGGGCCAACGTCCTGACTTTC. Residues: CASSRRQGFSGANVLTF.